The entry that follows covers one T cell receptor beta chain sequence. Its antigen target is currently unknown. Base qualities are missing; no much larger clone stands one base away. These data belong to a study of blood T cell repertoires in COVID-19 (TCRdb year 2020). A note on the overall study: Collaborator samples came from the United States, Italy and Spain and covered acute and convalescent phases of COVID-19. The repertoires were released in a freely available public database meant as a resource for research on the immune response to SARS-CoV-2. The material from the prospective study consisted of cDNA or gDNA derived from T cells, B-cell-depleted T cells, or PBMCs. HLA class I and class II types, where available, came from metadata supplied by the sample provider rather than from assay-based typing. The dataset comprised deeply sampled blood TCRbeta repertoires from subjects exposed to, actively infected with, or recovered from COVID-19. The samples were drawn from two sources: the first 160 participants of the ongoing ImmuneRACE study, and 950 to 1,500 subjects contributed by 6 global collaborators. Nearly every sample came with metadata listing a de-identified subject ID, COVID-19 status, age in years and sex. Findings and caveats that apply to the study as a whole: The amount of clinical and demographic metadata varied by source and participant and was provided uncurated.

TCRbeta CDR3 regions were amplified from genomic DNA using the immunoSEQ Assay, a bias-controlled multiplex PCR. The original methods were these. The number of nucleated cells in each sample was estimated from the amplification of reference gene primers within the assay. To quantify the absolute abundance of each unique TCRbeta CDR3 rearrangement, sequence reads were collapsed and filtered. For each sample, productive Simpson clonality was calculated as the square root of Simpson's diversity index over productive rearrangements. The table comes from immuneACCESS by way of TCRdb, which keeps in-frame sequences with V and J called. Part of the clones is missing from these tables; in studies checked, under half for an unresolved V gene and the rest for unknown reasons. For V, J and clone size, that table is used; D and trimming come from the DNA. This sample gives under 350,000 clones in total; 85% to 90% of them show up just once. The ten biggest clones cover approximately 4.2% of the sample.

Trimming costs V 2 bases and J 2 bases, and their ends lie 10 bases apart. The CDR3 has 14 amino acids, counting the end cysteine and phenylalanine. Just CDR3 DNA is preserved here, 42 bases in frame from base 1. The germline V gene encodes CDR1 KGHSH and CDR2 LQKENI. Each collaborating institution followed its own protocols to collect whole blood in K2EDTA tubes. Collaborator samples were shipped for TCRbeta analysis as frozen whole blood, isolated PBMCs, or DNA extracted from either sample type. Source material: peripheral blood. Rearrangement joined TRBV18 to TRBJ2-7; the D region possibly corresponds to TRBD1 (7 bases align). The TCR sequence derives from a man aged 35-49 years with acute or convalescent COVID-19. The DNA is TGTGCCAGCTCACCAGGCAGGGGGGCCTACGAGCAGTACTTC. Translated, it reads CASSPGRGAYEQYF.